Below are 12 T cell receptor beta chains sequenced from a single sample in a study of control samples from healthy donors and cancer patients. Some clones are missing from TCRdb's copy, which holds only in-frame ones; the method was immunoSEQ multiplex PCR. Of around 63,000 clones listed, around 87% are singletons. Sequencing input: PBMCs. These receptors came from a woman aged 45-59 years with head and neck cancer.

This chain uses TRBV4-2 with TRBJ2-3; D is ambiguous. The CDR3 is made up of 14 amino acids. Deletions cut 0 bases from V and 3 bases from J, with 7 bases between. Germline CDR1 and CDR2: LGHNA and YNFKEQ. CDR3 in DNA: TGTGCCAGCAGCCAAGATTTGGGGACAGATACGCAGTATTTT. Its translation: CASSQDLGTDTQYF.

In its sample, this clone was seen once. The chain carries TRBV7-3 and TRBJ2-1; 8 nucleotides line up with TRBD2. There are 15 residues in the CDR3. Germline V gene data show CDR1 as SGHTA and CDR2 as FQGTGA. The ends lost 3 bases at V and 8 bases at J; junction bases unmatched: 9. The CDR3 loop is CASSLGSGGPDEQFF. CDR3 DNA sequence: TGTGCCAGCAGCTTGGGCAGCGGGGGTCCGGATGAGCAGTTCTTC.

The chain couples TRBV6-1 to TRBJ2-6, with D possibly being TRBD1 or TRBD2 (5 bases each). The CDR3 runs 23 residues. V was trimmed by 0 bases and J by 4 bases, leaving 31 bases between them. Germline V gene lookup returns CDR1 MNHNS and CDR2 SASEGT. The CDR3 coding sequence is TGTGCCAGCAGTGAAGCTCCGGGACGGCCGAGGGTAGGAGTCATCGCCGGGGCCAACGTCCTGACTTTC. This sequence encodes CASSEAPGRPRVGVIAGANVLTF.

V and J are TRBV18 and TRBJ2-2, with D perhaps matching TRBD1 or TRBD2 (5 bases each). Germline V gene sequence: CDR1 KGHSH, CDR2 LQKENI. V was cut by 3 bases and J by 5 bases, with 10 bases left in between. The CDR3 sequence is 14 residues long. This chain's CDR3 is CASSPRGLTGELFF. The CDR3 bases are TGTGCCAGCTCACCGAGGGGATTGACCGGGGAGCTGTTTTTT.

The gene calls are TRBV2 and TRBJ2-1, with D perhaps TRBD2 (6 bases). Germline loops: CDR1 SNHLY, CDR2 FYNNEI. Trimming took off 6 bases at V and 3 bases at J, with 27 bases between the two ends. The CDR3 length is 19 residues. CDR3 sequence: CASRELQRRVGRNYNEQFF. CDR3 coding DNA: TGTGCCAGCAGGGAGTTACAGAGGAGGGTGGGTCGAAACTACAATGAGCAGTTCTTC.

This chain uses TRBV5-1 with TRBJ1-1; D unresolved. The CDR3 covers 16 residues. Germline V lookup: CDR1 SGHRS, CDR2 YFSETQ. With 4 bases removed from V and 4 bases from J, the gap between germline ends came to 20 bases. CDR3: CASSPRVDATITEAFF. CDR3 nucleotide sequence: TGCGCCAGCAGCCCTAGGGTGGACGCAACAATCACTGAAGCTTTCTTT.

The chain carries TRBV27 and TRBJ1-2; no clear D gene. There are 14 residues in the CDR3. Germline assignment: CDR1 MNHEY and CDR2 SMNVEV (reference sequence). The V gene lost 1 base and the J gene lost 7 bases, with 13 bases spanning the gap. CDR3 amino acids: CASSLYFQEAGYTF. The DNA of the CDR3 is TGTGCCAGCAGTTTATATTTTCAGGAGGCTGGCTACACCTTC.

The rearrangement uses TRBV9 and TRBJ2-1, with no clear D. Trimming pared 1 base from V and 7 bases from J, leaving 15 bases between. Germline V lookup: CDR1 SGDLS, CDR2 YYNGEE. This CDR3 comprises 15 residues. The CDR3 DNA is TGTGCCAGCAGCGTACCCCTCGCCCGGGTTAATGAGCAGTTCTTC. The encoded protein is CASSVPLARVNEQFF.

The V and J genes are TRBV7-6 and TRBJ2-5; 9 nucleotides match TRBD1. Trimming took 5 bases from V and 5 from J; bases not matched to a gene: 12. This CDR3 is built from 16 residues. Germline CDR1 SGHVS, CDR2 FNYEAQ. The CDR3 protein is CASSPPGQGLGETQYF. The CDR3 nucleotides read TGTGCCAGCAGCCCTCCGGGACAGGGTCTCGGGGAGACCCAGTACTTC.

This rearrangement joins TRBV7-9 to TRBJ1-4; D is uncertain. The CDR3 spans 13 residues. V gave up 8 bases and J gave up 2 bases, with 9 bases separating them. CDR1 SEHNR and CDR2 FQNEAQ come from the germline V gene (reference sequence). CDR3 sequence: CASCGVTNEKLFF. In DNA form, the CDR3 reads TGTGCCAGCTGCGGGGTGACTAATGAAAAACTGTTTTTT.

This clone was detected only once. The chain combines TRBV30 with TRBJ1-6; 9 bases agree with TRBD1. CDR3 size: 14 residues. CDR1 GTSNPN and CDR2 SVGIG come from the germline V gene (reference sequence). V was clipped by 0 bases and J by 9 bases; unmatched bases: 3. The DNA for the CDR3 is TGTGCCTGGAGTGTTCTGACAGGGGGTTCACCCCTCCACTTT. Protein sequence: CAWSVLTGGSPLHF.

The gene calls are TRBV11-2 and TRBJ1-1; TRBD1 aligns across 8 bases. Germline V gene sequence: CDR1 SGHAT, CDR2 FQNNGV. CDR3 length: 15 amino acids. The trim removed 3 bases at V and 4 bases at J, leaving 7 bases unmatched. CDR3 residues: CASSLGTGLPTEAFF. The CDR3, as DNA: TGTGCCAGCAGCTTGGGGACAGGTCTGCCCACTGAAGCTTTCTTT.